This TCR beta chain appears in the sequencing data of a study of vaccination and CD4 T cells after COVID-19. As regards this clonotype: Its target is unknown.

The treatment is: approximately nine-day PBMC culture with coronavirus spike peptide pools or control peptides (ViraFEST assay). Per-well cultures of roughly 2 million PBMCs received about 10 IU/ml IL-2 and approximately 10 ug/ml peptide pools. Study outcomes and limitations: For SARS-CoV-2-reactive clonotypes, the median went from about 22 to 38, a nonsignificant increase.

The length of the CDR3 is 14 residues. Germline V lookup: CDR1 SEHNR, CDR2 FQNEAQ (reference sequence). V was pared by 3 bases and J by 0 bases, with 8 bases between. CD4+ T cells that had been cultured provided DNA sequenced with the Oncomine TCR Beta short-read assay. TCRdb re-called the PCR reads with MiXCR, one entry per CDR3 protein. The sample contains about 12,000 distinct CDR3 sequences, roughly 36% of which appear only once. The sequencing sample was made of cultured CD4+ T cells from blood. This sequence joins TRBV7-9 and TRBJ1-1; the D is unclear. This TCR derives from a human donor with COVID-19. The CDR3 nucleotides are TGTGCCAGCAGCTTCGGACTAATGAACACTGAAGCTTTCTTT. Its translation: CASSFGLMNTEAFF.